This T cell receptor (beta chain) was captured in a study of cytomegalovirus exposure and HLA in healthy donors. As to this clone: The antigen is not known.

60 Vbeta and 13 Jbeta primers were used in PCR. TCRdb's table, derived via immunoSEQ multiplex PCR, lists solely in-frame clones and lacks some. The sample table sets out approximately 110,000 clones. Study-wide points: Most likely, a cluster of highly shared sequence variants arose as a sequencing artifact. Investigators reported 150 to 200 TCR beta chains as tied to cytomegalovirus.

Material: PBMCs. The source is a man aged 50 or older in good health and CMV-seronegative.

This CDR3 reads CSVKGRLNEKLFF. The CDR3 DNA reads as TGCAGCGTTAAGGGGCGACTTAATGAAAAACTGTTTTTT. This sequence joins TRBV29-1 and TRBJ1-4; TRBD1 is a possible D gene (5 bases). Trimming took off 5 bases at V and 4 bases at J, with 11 bases between the two ends. The CDR3 consists of 13 residues. The V gene's germline CDR1 is SQVTM and CDR2 ANQGSEA.